Listed here is a single TCR beta chain. Profiling relied on immunoSEQ multiplex PCR, and the TCRdb table lists in-frame clones only, not all of them. The table shows more than 350,000 clones, with more than 70% occurring only once. The data were taken from a study of blood T cell repertoires in COVID-19. As for the study in general: In each case, the material was cDNA or gDNA derived from T cells, B-cell-depleted T cells, or PBMCs.

The CDR3 contains 18 residues. The source of this sequence is a woman in her twenties or thirties with COVID-19, enrolled during active disease. This chain connects TRBV21-1 to TRBJ2-3; TRBD2 was called by the table and not checked on the DNA. TRBV21-1 is flagged as a pseudogene. Sequenced sample: peripheral blood. This CDR3 reads CASRTGTSGAPSTDTQYF. The DNA for the CDR3 is TGTGCCAGCAGGACCGGGACTAGCGGGGCCCCTAGCACAGATACGCAGTATTTT.